Listed here are 28 T cell receptor beta chains from one sample, sequenced in a study of cytomegalovirus exposure and HLA in healthy donors. The PCR made use of 60 Vbeta and 13 Jbeta primers. Profiling relied on immunoSEQ multiplex PCR, and the TCRdb table lists in-frame clones only, not all of them. The data hold fewer than 200,000 clones, with about four fifths observed a single time. The specimen sequenced was PBMCs. Receptors were obtained from a woman in her late teens or twenties in good health and CMV-seropositive.

The chain employs TRBV27 and TRBJ2-5, with D unresolved. The V and J ends lost 2 bases and 7 bases respectively, with 11 bases between them. The CDR3 sequence is 13 residues long. Looked up from germline, CDR1 is MNHEY and CDR2 is SMNVEV (reference sequence). The CDR3: CASSLIGAGTQYF. CDR3 sequence (DNA): TGTGCCAGCAGTTTAATCGGCGCAGGGACCCAGTACTTC.

This sequence joins TRBV7-2 and TRBJ1-2, with 9 bases fitting TRBD1. The CDR3 is 14 residues long. The germline V gene encodes CDR1 SGHTA and CDR2 FQGNSA. V gave up 4 bases and J gave up 2 bases; unmatched junction bases: 2. CDR3 in amino acids: CASSSGTGNYGYTF. Here the CDR3 DNA reads TGTGCCAGCAGCTCGGGGACAGGGAACTATGGCTACACCTTC.

This clone showed up just a few times. CDR3: CASSRAGGTGELFF. CDR3 sequence (DNA): TGTGCCAGCAGTCGGGCAGGGGGCACCGGGGAGCTGTTTTTT. The V gene is TRBV7-9, the J gene TRBJ2-2; 7 bases agree with TRBD1. V shed 6 bases and J 4 bases; nucleotides not matched to a gene: 5. The CDR3 runs to 14 residues. Germline lookup yields CDR1 SEHNR and CDR2 FQNEAQ (reference sequence).

This chain links TRBV6-5 with TRBJ2-3; D is undetermined. This CDR3 has 15 amino acids. Germline-derived CDR1 and CDR2 are MNHEY and SVGAGI. Trimming removed 0 bases from V and 0 bases from J, with 7 bases in between. The chain's CDR3 is CASSYSKLSTDTQYF. The CDR3 DNA reads TGTGCCAGCAGTTACTCGAAACTCAGCACAGATACGCAGTATTTT.

The rearrangement links TRBV5-4 to TRBJ1-3, with 7 bases matching TRBD1. V gave up 0 bases and J gave up 7 bases; unmatched junction bases: 4. The CDR3 spans 14 residues. The germline V gene has CDR1 SGHNT and CDR2 YYREEE (reference sequence). The CDR3 loop reads CASSLEGARNTIYF. CDR3 nucleotide sequence: TGTGCCAGCAGCTTGGAGGGGGCCCGGAACACCATATATTTT.

This chain links TRBV4-3 with TRBJ2-7, with TRBD1 identical over 9 bases. The CDR3 runs 16 residues. V dropped 0 bases and J dropped 6; count of bases not matched to a gene: 9. Germline values: CDR1 LGHNA, CDR2 YSLEER. CDR3 residues: CASSQDPGQGGAEQYF. CDR3 nucleotide sequence: TGCGCCAGCAGCCAAGATCCGGGACAGGGAGGGGCCGAGCAGTACTTC.

This clone was recorded a few times. The V and J genes are TRBV27 and TRBJ2-4; 9 bases are shared with TRBD1. The germline V gene encodes CDR1 MNHEY and CDR2 SMNVEV (reference sequence). CDR3 length equals 16 residues. V lost 5 bases to trimming and J lost 2 bases; unmatched junction nucleotides: 7. The CDR3 bases are TGTGCCAGCAGTCAGACAGGGGGAGGGTCCAAAAACATTCAGTACTTC. It codes for CASSQTGGGSKNIQYF.

This chain connects TRBV9 to TRBJ2-5; unclear D gene. This CDR3 comprises 16 residues. Trimming stripped 4 bases from V and 1 base from J, with 17 bases between. Germline values: CDR1 SGDLS, CDR2 YYNGEE. The CDR3 here is CASSPGTTPPQETQYF. CDR3 DNA: TGTGCCAGCAGCCCAGGTACCACTCCCCCCCAAGAGACCCAGTACTTC.

The chain combines TRBV27 with TRBJ2-4; D perhaps matches TRBD1 (5 bases). The V gene lost 11 bases and the J gene lost 0 bases, with 14 bases spanning the gap. Germline V gene lookup returns CDR1 MNHEY and CDR2 SMNVEV (reference sequence). This CDR3 is built from 14 residues. The DNA of the CDR3 is TGTGCCGGACCGCCAGGGCTAGCCAAAAACATTCAGTACTTC. This translates into CAGPPGLAKNIQYF.

This clone was seen at least ten times. The chain joins TRBV4-1 to TRBJ1-3; D call uncertain. Trimming stripped 5 bases from V and 2 bases from J, with 16 bases between. Germline values: CDR1 MGHRA, CDR2 YSYEKL. This CDR3 is built from 16 residues. The CDR3 coding sequence is TGCGCCAGCAGCTATGGGCCGGAGGCGGCTGGAAACACCATATATTTT. Residues: CASSYGPEAAGNTIYF.

The chain employs TRBV10-1 and TRBJ2-5; possible D gene TRBD1, 5 bases. The closer fit of TRBJ2-7 to the DNA end suggests the J call may be wrong. This CDR3 is built from 15 residues. Germline V gene lookup returns CDR1 WNHNN and CDR2 SYGVQD (reference sequence). CDR3 coding DNA: TGCGCCAGCAGTGAAGGGGCGGTGGGTAGCTACGAGCAGTACTTC. Its protein is CASSEGAVGSYEQYF.

This clone was seen only once. The CDR3 DNA reads TGTGCCAGCACCCCCTGGGCTCGGGAGACCCAGTACTTC. It yields the protein CASTPWARETQYF. The rearrangement joins TRBV6-1 to TRBJ2-5; D gene uncertain. The length of the CDR3 is 13 residues. Trimming took off 7 bases at V and 5 bases at J, with 14 bases between the two ends. Germline V gene lookup returns CDR1 MNHNS and CDR2 SASEGT.

This clone was counted a single time. The chain is built from TRBV7-2 and TRBJ1-6; possible D gene TRBD1, 6 bases. Germline CDR1 and CDR2: SGHTA and FQGNSA. This CDR3 has 17 residues. V lost 1 base to trimming and J lost 8 bases, with 18 bases between them. The CDR3 reads CASSLVSNRVEDSPLHF. The CDR3 nucleotides read TGTGCCAGCAGCTTAGTCTCTAACAGGGTGGAGGATTCACCCCTCCACTTT.

In its sample, this clone was seen once. This rearrangement joins TRBV25-1 to TRBJ1-1; the D is unclear. This CDR3 comprises 13 residues. Germline CDR1 reads MGHDK; CDR2 reads SYGVNS. Trimming left V 1 base short and J 4 bases short, with 7 bases between. Here the CDR3 reads CASSELRGTEAFF. For the CDR3, the DNA is TGTGCCAGCAGTGAATTGAGAGGCACTGAAGCTTTCTTT.

This chain connects TRBV15 to TRBJ2-4; 7 positions match TRBD1. Trimming cost V 11 bases and J 5 bases; bases outside gene matches: 3. Germline-derived CDR1 and CDR2 are LNHNV and YYDKDF (reference sequence). This CDR3 is 11 amino acids long. The CDR3 DNA follows: TGTGCCCGGGACAGCGAAAACATTCAGTACTTC. Encoded protein: CARDSENIQYF. The whole variable domain, filled in from reference TRBV15 and TRBJ2-4, reads DAMVIQNPRYQVTQFGKPVTLSCSQTLNHNVMYWYQQKSSQAPKLLFHYYDKDFNNEADTPDNFQSRRPNTSFCFLDIRSPGLGDTAMYLCARDSENIQYFGAGTRLSVL.

V gene TRBV2 combines with J gene TRBJ1-1; D is uncertain. The CDR3 is 10 residues long. Germline V CDR1 and CDR2: SNHLY, FYNNEI. V was trimmed by 8 bases and J by 10 bases, leaving 11 bases between them. The DNA for the CDR3 is TGTGCCAGCGAGGGTTTGGTAGCTTTCTTT. It yields the protein CASEGLVAFF.

This clone was counted once. V is TRBV7-9 and J is TRBJ2-3, with TRBD2 matching over 7 bases. Trimming removed 5 bases from V and 1 base from J; junction bases left unmatched: 15. CDR1 and CDR2 (germline): SEHNR, FQNEAQ (reference sequence). The CDR3 extends over 18 amino acids. The CDR3 loop reads CASSKIPRGVLGTDTQYF. The CDR3, as DNA: TGTGCCAGCAGCAAGATACCTCGGGGGGTTCTAGGCACAGATACGCAGTATTTT.

The J gene is TRBJ2-1, the V gene TRBV11-2; no definite D call. Deletions cut 1 base from V and 6 bases from J, with 7 bases between. The CDR3 is 13 amino acids. In germline, CDR1 is SGHAT, CDR2 FQNNGV. DNA of the CDR3: TGTGCCAGCAGCTTAGGAGGCTCCAATGAGCAGTTCTTC. Protein product: CASSLGGSNEQFF.

V and J are TRBV11-2 and TRBJ2-2, with D tentatively TRBD2 (7 bases). Trimming cost V 0 bases and J 6 bases, with 11 bases left between them. The CDR3 runs to 15 residues. CDR1 and CDR2 (germline): SGHAT, FQNNGV. The CDR3 coding sequence is TGTGCCAGCAGCTTAGAGGGGGGGGGCTCCGGGGAGCTGTTTTTT. Protein sequence: CASSLEGGGSGELFF.

The chain carries TRBV6-5 and TRBJ1-5; D uncertain. Trimming removed 3 bases at V and 5 bases at J, with 11 bases between. Per the germline V gene, CDR1 is MNHEY and CDR2 is SVGAGI. CDR3 size: 14 residues. CDR3 bases: TGTGCCAGCAGTTATCTTCGTTCCGATCAGCCCCAGCATTTT. This sequence encodes CASSYLRSDQPQHF.

This chain links TRBV9 with TRBJ1-6; D remains ambiguous. From germline, CDR1 is SGDLS and CDR2 YYNGEE. V dropped 0 bases and J dropped 7 bases, with 8 bases sitting between them. This CDR3 comprises 14 residues. CDR3 nucleotide sequence: TGTGCCAGCAGCGTAGTCCCGGGAAATTCACCCCTCCACTTT. As protein: CASSVVPGNSPLHF. The full variable domain, its missing parts supplied by reference TRBV9 and TRBJ1-6, is DSGVTQTPKHLITATGQRVTLRCSPRSGDLSVYWYQQSLDQGLQFLIQYYNGEERAKGNILERFSAQQFPDLHSELNLSSLELGDSALYFCASSVVPGNSPLHFGNGTRLTVT.

The genes are TRBV7-6 and TRBJ2-1, with 10 bases matching TRBD2. Losses at the gene ends were 1 base for V and 6 bases for J; bases not matched to a gene: 12. Germline V gene sequence: CDR1 SGHVS, CDR2 FNYEAQ. This CDR3 region has 18 residues. CDR3 nucleotide sequence: TGTGCCAGCAGCTTAGGTCTGAGCGGGGGGGCCTCGGGCAATGAGCAGTTCTTC. This sequence encodes CASSLGLSGGASGNEQFF. Together with reference TRBV7-6 and TRBJ2-1, the CDR3 gives the full variable domain: GAGVSQSPRYKVTKRGQDVALRCDPISGHVSLYWYRQALGQGPEFLTYFNYEAQQDKSGLPNDRFSAERPEGSISTLTIQRTEQRDSAMYRCASSLGLSGGASGNEQFFGPGTRLTVL.

This chain links TRBV7-9 with TRBJ2-1; TRBD2 matches at 9 bases. J was trimmed by 2 bases and V by 1 base; bases with no gene match: 9. The germline V gene has CDR1 SEHNR and CDR2 FQNEAQ (reference sequence). The CDR3 spans 18 residues. The CDR3 is CASSLVLAGGGPYNEQFF. In DNA, the CDR3 is TGTGCCAGCAGCTTAGTCCTGGCGGGGGGGGGACCCTACAATGAGCAGTTCTTC. Based on the CDR3 plus reference TRBV7-9 and TRBJ2-1, the full variable domain is DTGVSQNPRHKITKRGQNVTFRCDPISEHNRLYWYRQTLGQGPEFLTYFQNEAQLEKSRLLSDRFSAERPKGSFSTLEIQRTEQGDSAMYLCASSLVLAGGGPYNEQFFGPGTRLTVL.

The rearrangement uses TRBV4-2 and TRBJ1-2; D possibly corresponds to TRBD1 (5 bases). V was cut by 7 bases and J by 7 bases, with 16 bases left in between. The CDR3 length is 13 residues. Germline CDR1 and CDR2: LGHNA and YNFKEQ. This chain's CDR3 is CASTVGGVGGYTF. CDR3 nucleotide sequence: TGTGCCAGCACCGTGGGAGGGGTAGGTGGCTACACCTTC.

The V call is TRBV5-6, the J call TRBJ1-1, with 10 bases matching TRBD1. J gave up 4 bases and V 2 bases, and 2 bases lay outside the gene matches. Germline lookup yields CDR1 SGHDT and CDR2 YYEEEE. The CDR3 consists of 14 residues. Here the CDR3 reads CASSFGDRGTEAFF. The CDR3 coding sequence is TGTGCCAGCAGCTTCGGGGACAGGGGCACTGAAGCTTTCTTT.

The gene calls are TRBV7-3 and TRBJ2-2, with 11 positions matching TRBD2. V lost 1 base and J lost 2; bases outside the gene matches: 6. The CDR3 is 18 residues long. Germline V gene lookup returns CDR1 SGHTA and CDR2 FQGTGA. The CDR3 nucleotides read TGTGCCAGCAGCTTAATGGCTAGCGGGGGGCCAAACACCGGGGAGCTGTTTTTT. The encoded protein is CASSLMASGGPNTGELFF.

This clone was observed once. The gene calls are TRBV6-4 and TRBJ2-7, with D perhaps TRBD2 (5 bases). CDR1 and CDR2 (germline): MRHNA, SNTAGT. The CDR3 is made up of 11 amino acids. V was cut by 8 bases and J by 10 bases, with 15 bases left in between. CDR3 amino acids: CASPGRDHQYF. The CDR3 DNA is TGTGCCAGCCCAGGCCGGGATCACCAGTACTTC.

The chain has TRBV5-4 and TRBJ1-3; D gene unclear. Between the trimmed V and J ends, which lost 0 bases and 0 bases, there was a span of 10 bases. Per the germline V gene, CDR1 is SGHNT and CDR2 is YYREEE (reference sequence). The CDR3 consists of 16 residues. For the CDR3, the DNA is TGTGCCAGCAGCTTGGGACAAATAAGCTCTGGAAACACCATATATTTT. Protein sequence: CASSLGQISSGNTIYF.